These T cell receptor beta chains were read from a single sample in a study of blood T cells in healthy people across ages. TCRdb reprocessed the 5' RACE reads via MiXCR and lists one record per CDR3 protein. The data contain hundreds of thousands of distinct CDR3 sequences, about 53% of them singletons. Source material: blood. Source of these receptors: a man in his fifties or sixties in good health. The CDR3 runs from the conserved cysteine through the conserved F or W. Some rows mark clone size as missing; the rest say once, few, many or name a class of expanded clone.

clone_size: -
j_call: TRBJ1-1
v_call: TRBV7-2
cdr3_aa: CASSYDSMNTEAFF

clone_size: -
j_call: TRBJ2-5
v_call: TRBV4-1
cdr3_aa: CASSQDSGLPKETQYF

clone_size: -
j_call: TRBJ2-7
v_call: TRBV5-5
cdr3_aa: CASSLIFSDTIYHYEQYF

clone_size: -
j_call: TRBJ2-5
v_call: TRBV3-1
cdr3_aa: CASSQDPGGVEETQYF

clone_size: many
j_call: TRBJ2-5
v_call: TRBV20-1
cdr3_aa: CSARTDKETQYF

clone_size: -
j_call: TRBJ2-1
v_call: TRBV15
cdr3_aa: CATSSVRDRVDEQFF

clone_size: few
j_call: -
v_call: TRBV4-1
cdr3_aa: CASSQPGLSIYEQYF

clone_size: -
j_call: TRBJ1-2
v_call: TRBV6-5
cdr3_aa: CASSYSATNYGYTF

clone_size: few
j_call: TRBJ2-5
v_call: TRBV20-1
cdr3_aa: CSGGGAWETPYF

clone_size: -
j_call: TRBJ2-2
v_call: TRBV7-2
cdr3_aa: CASSPTRAGHGELFF

clone_size: -
j_call: TRBJ2-3
v_call: TRBV6-2/TRBV6-3
cdr3_aa: CASRPPGGYTQYF

clone_size: -
j_call: TRBJ2-1
v_call: TRBV2
cdr3_aa: CATRPIAVGNEQFF

clone_size: -
j_call: TRBJ2-1
v_call: TRBV20-1
cdr3_aa: CSARDPSYNEQFF

clone_size: few
j_call: TRBJ1-6
v_call: TRBV4-1
cdr3_aa: CASSSPEGSYNSPLHF

clone_size: -
j_call: TRBJ1-6
v_call: TRBV10-3
cdr3_aa: CAISGGQTNSPLHF